The rows below give T cell receptor beta chains drawn from one sample of a study of T cell responses to AZD1222 COVID-19 vaccine. The method was immunoSEQ multiplex PCR; TCRdb's version includes in-frame clones alone and lacks a portion of them. Of 140,000 to 150,000 clones listed, 85% to 95% were seen once; the top ten hold 5.1%. Source: peripheral blood, taken on day 0 of AZD1222 vaccination. These receptor sequences come from an adult in good health. The CDR3 runs from the conserved cysteine through the conserved F or W. Each record gives: V gene, D gene, J gene, clone size, CDR3 protein, CDR3 DNA. A D gene is named only where the DNA matches it firmly. Not every row has a clone size; where given, it reads once, few, many or a size class.

V gene: TRBV6-5; D gene: TRBD1; J gene: TRBJ1-5; clone size: -; CDR3 protein: CASRQGDQPQHF; CDR3 DNA: TGTGCCAGCAGACAGGGGGATCAGCCCCAGCATTTT
V gene: TRBV11-2; D gene: -; J gene: TRBJ2-1; clone size: -; CDR3 protein: CASSPYPSGEQFF; CDR3 DNA: TGTGCCAGCAGCCCTTACCCAAGCGGTGAGCAGTTCTTC
V gene: TRBV30; D gene: TRBD1; J gene: TRBJ1-2; clone size: -; CDR3 protein: CAWSPTGDYGYTF; CDR3 DNA: TGTGCCTGGAGTCCGACAGGGGACTATGGCTACACCTTC
V gene: TRBV30; D gene: TRBD1; J gene: TRBJ1-6; clone size: once; CDR3 protein: CAWSWAGGNSPLHF; CDR3 DNA: TGTGCCTGGAGTTGGGCAGGGGGTAATTCACCCCTCCACTTT
V gene: TRBV5-1; D gene: -; J gene: TRBJ2-1; clone size: once; CDR3 protein: CASSLVSGERNEQFF; CDR3 DNA: TGCGCCAGCAGCTTGGTGTCGGGAGAAAGGAATGAGCAGTTCTTC
V gene: TRBV19; D gene: TRBD2; J gene: TRBJ2-1; clone size: -; CDR3 protein: CASSASGSGEQFF; CDR3 DNA: TGTGCCAGTAGTGCTAGCGGGAGTGGTGAGCAGTTCTTC
V gene: TRBV5-4; D gene: -; J gene: TRBJ2-2; clone size: -; CDR3 protein: CASTTGLDLTGELFF; CDR3 DNA: TGTGCCAGCACCACCGGACTGGATCTCACCGGGGAGCTGTTTTTT
V gene: TRBV2; D gene: -; J gene: TRBJ2-1; clone size: -; CDR3 protein: CASSTAGASYNEQFF; CDR3 DNA: TGTGCCAGCAGTACGGCAGGGGCATCCTACAATGAGCAGTTCTTC
V gene: TRBV27; D gene: -; J gene: TRBJ2-1; clone size: -; CDR3 protein: CASSFGNEQFF; CDR3 DNA: TGTGCCAGCAGTTTCGGTAATGAGCAGTTCTTC
V gene: TRBV4-1; D gene: TRBD2; J gene: TRBJ2-1; clone size: -; CDR3 protein: CASSQEGGFGLAAYNEQFF; CDR3 DNA: TGCGCCAGCAGCCAAGAAGGAGGATTTGGACTAGCGGCCTACAATGAGCAGTTCTTC
V gene: TRBV18; D gene: TRBD2; J gene: TRBJ2-1; clone size: -; CDR3 protein: CASSPLAGGGNEQFF; CDR3 DNA: TGTGCCAGCTCACCGCTAGCGGGAGGGGGCAATGAGCAGTTCTTC
V gene: TRBV29-1; D gene: -; J gene: TRBJ1-2; clone size: -; CDR3 protein: CSVEGPGGNYGYTF; CDR3 DNA: TGCAGCGTTGAAGGCCCGGGGGGGAACTATGGCTACACCTTC
V gene: TRBV7-5; D gene: -; J gene: TRBJ1-5; clone size: -; CDR3 protein: CARSSSLSRASQPQHF; CDR3 DNA: TGTGCCAGAAGCTCTTCCCTGAGCAGGGCGTCCCAGCCCCAGCATTTT
V gene: TRBV5-1; D gene: -; J gene: TRBJ1-2; clone size: -; CDR3 protein: CASSLGRGEGYTF; CDR3 DNA: TGCGCCAGCAGCTTGGGCAGAGGAGAAGGCTACACCTTC
V gene: TRBV5-1; D gene: -; J gene: TRBJ1-1; clone size: -; CDR3 protein: CASSRTRGLNTEAFF; CDR3 DNA: TGCGCCAGCAGCCGAACCAGGGGACTGAACACTGAAGCTTTCTTT
V gene: TRBV2; D gene: TRBD2; J gene: TRBJ2-1; clone size: -; CDR3 protein: CASRVLAGSLNEQFF; CDR3 DNA: TGTGCCAGCAGAGTACTAGCGGGGTCTTTAAATGAGCAGTTCTTC
V gene: TRBV14; D gene: TRBD1; J gene: TRBJ1-2; clone size: -; CDR3 protein: CASSPTGYGYTF; CDR3 DNA: TGTGCCAGCAGCCCGACAGGGTATGGCTACACCTTC
V gene: TRBV12-5; D gene: -; J gene: TRBJ2-1; clone size: once; CDR3 protein: CASGADPNNEQFF; CDR3 DNA: TGTGCTAGTGGTGCTGACCCAAACAATGAGCAGTTCTTC
V gene: TRBV7-9; D gene: TRBD1; J gene: TRBJ2-1; clone size: -; CDR3 protein: CASSPKQKGTGDNEQFF; CDR3 DNA: TGTGCCAGCAGCCCCAAGCAAAAAGGGACAGGCGACAATGAGCAGTTCTTC
V gene: TRBV4-2; D gene: TRBD2; J gene: TRBJ2-5; clone size: -; CDR3 protein: CASSQETSGRAGETQYF; CDR3 DNA: TGTGCCAGCAGCCAAGAGACTAGCGGGAGGGCCGGGGAGACCCAGTACTTC
V gene: TRBV6-5; D gene: -; J gene: TRBJ1-5; clone size: -; CDR3 protein: CASAPRNQPQHF; CDR3 DNA: TGTGCCAGCGCCCCCAGAAATCAGCCCCAGCATTTT
V gene: TRBV19; D gene: TRBD2; J gene: TRBJ2-7; clone size: -; CDR3 protein: CASSPALAGAYEQYF; CDR3 DNA: TGTGCCAGTAGCCCCGCACTAGCGGGAGCCTACGAGCAGTACTTC
V gene: TRBV4-1; D gene: -; J gene: TRBJ2-7; clone size: -; CDR3 protein: CASSQAPWRYEQYF; CDR3 DNA: TGCGCCAGCAGCCAAGCCCCATGGAGGTACGAGCAGTACTTC
V gene: TRBV10-2; D gene: -; J gene: TRBJ1-1; clone size: -; CDR3 protein: CAILAENTEAFF; CDR3 DNA: TGCGCCATTCTCGCGGAGAACACTGAAGCTTTCTTT
V gene: TRBV6-5; D gene: -; J gene: TRBJ1-2; clone size: -; CDR3 protein: CASSYLRTADNYGYTF; CDR3 DNA: TGTGCCAGCAGCTACCTTAGGACAGCCGACAACTATGGCTACACCTTC
V gene: TRBV4-1; D gene: TRBD1; J gene: TRBJ2-1; clone size: -; CDR3 protein: CASSRTGDNEQFF; CDR3 DNA: TGCGCCAGCAGCAGGACAGGGGACAATGAGCAGTTCTTC
V gene: TRBV6-2/TRBV6-3; D gene: TRBD2; J gene: TRBJ2-1; clone size: few; CDR3 protein: CASSSIPGLAVLSSYNEQFF; CDR3 DNA: TGTGCCAGCAGTTCCATACCGGGACTAGCGGTCCTCAGCTCCTACAATGAGCAGTTCTTC
V gene: TRBV25-1; D gene: TRBD1; J gene: TRBJ1-2; clone size: -; CDR3 protein: CASHTGEGGYTF; CDR3 DNA: TGTGCCAGCCACACAGGGGAGGGAGGCTACACCTTC
V gene: TRBV7-9; D gene: -; J gene: TRBJ1-2; clone size: -; CDR3 protein: CASSFGALYSYGYTF; CDR3 DNA: TGTGCCAGCAGCTTTGGGGCCCTATACTCCTATGGCTACACCTTC
V gene: TRBV30; D gene: -; J gene: TRBJ1-5; clone size: -; CDR3 protein: CAWSESSNQPQHF; CDR3 DNA: TGTGCCTGGAGTGAGAGTAGCAATCAGCCCCAGCATTTT
V gene: TRBV5-5; D gene: -; J gene: TRBJ1-2; clone size: -; CDR3 protein: CASSISPGHRANTF; CDR3 DNA: TGTGCCAGCAGCATAAGTCCGGGACACCGCGCTAACACCTTC
V gene: TRBV4-1; D gene: -; J gene: TRBJ2-1; clone size: -; CDR3 protein: CASSQDWGDEQFF; CDR3 DNA: TGCGCCAGCAGCCAAGACTGGGGGGATGAGCAGTTCTTC
V gene: TRBV19; D gene: -; J gene: TRBJ1-5; clone size: -; CDR3 protein: CASSAGPANQPQHF; CDR3 DNA: TGTGCCAGTAGTGCGGGACCGGCAAATCAGCCCCAGCATTTT